This T cell receptor beta chain was found in a study of blood T cell repertoires in COVID-19. Study overall: Collection of acute and convalescent COVID-19 samples took place in the United States, Italy and Spain. PBMCs, B-cell-depleted T cells, or T cells were the source of the cDNA or gDNA that made up the material.

In the authors' workflow: Cell counts per sample came from amplifying reference gene primers. The repertoire was sequenced with immunoSEQ multiplex PCR; TCRdb's copy has only in-frame clones and lacks some. That table is the source of V, J and clone size, and D and trimming were worked out from the DNA. The data hold roughly 60,000 clones, with about 79% observed a single time. This clone was observed a few times. The sequencing input was peripheral blood. The clonotype comes from a woman aged 60-75 years with acute or convalescent COVID-19.

The CDR3 nucleotides are TGTGCCAGCAGCCCCTATCAAAGGAGCGGAAGCAACAATCAGCCCCAGCATTTT. Protein: CASSPYQRSGSNNQPQHF. The chain carries TRBV5-4 and TRBJ1-5; no clear D gene. V shed 4 bases and J shed 3 bases, with 23 bases lying between them. Germline V gives CDR1 SGHNT, CDR2 YYREEE (reference sequence). The CDR3 totals 18 residues.